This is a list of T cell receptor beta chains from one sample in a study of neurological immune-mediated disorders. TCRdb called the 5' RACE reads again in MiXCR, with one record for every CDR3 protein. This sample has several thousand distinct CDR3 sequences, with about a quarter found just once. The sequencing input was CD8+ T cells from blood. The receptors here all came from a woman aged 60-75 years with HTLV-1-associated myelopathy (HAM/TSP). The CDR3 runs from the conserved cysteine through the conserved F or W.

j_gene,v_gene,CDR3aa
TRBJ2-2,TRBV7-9,CASIKDRDTGELFF
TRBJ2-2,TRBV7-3,CASSLGLARAPPGELFF
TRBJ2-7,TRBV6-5,CASTPYGGGWYEQYF
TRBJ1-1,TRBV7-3,CASSLIRGAEATEAFF
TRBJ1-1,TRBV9,CASSSGGNTEAFF
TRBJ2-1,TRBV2,CASSELAGNEQFF
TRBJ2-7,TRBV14,CASSQGASGYEQYF
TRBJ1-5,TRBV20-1,CSAEPGTGGGQPQHF
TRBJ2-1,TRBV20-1,CSAATGAAPMQEQFF
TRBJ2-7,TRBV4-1,CASSQARTADYEQYF
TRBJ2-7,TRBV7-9,CASIGDRGHEQYF
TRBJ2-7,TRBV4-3,CASAPSRGPSYEQYF
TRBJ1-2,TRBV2,CASRVGQGVNYGYTF
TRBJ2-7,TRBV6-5,CASSYGRVYEQYF
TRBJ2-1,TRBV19,CASSIGTSGRNEQFF
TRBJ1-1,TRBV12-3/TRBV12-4,CASTLGGITEAFF
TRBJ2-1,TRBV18,CASSLGMSRFYNEQFF
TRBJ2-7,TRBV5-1,CASSTDSRSYEQYF
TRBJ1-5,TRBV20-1,CSARQGQHLHHF